This T cell receptor (beta chain) was retrieved from a study of CD8+CD57+ T cells in acquired aplastic anemia. Patients included in sequencing had previously demonstrated CD8+CD57+ cell expansion by flow cytometry. Trimming pared 3 bases from V and 6 bases from J, leaving 12 bases between. CDR3 size: 13 residues. CDR1 is WNHNN, CDR2 SYGVQD, per germline (reference sequence). Genomic DNA served as template for TCR beta VDJ and CDR3 profiling. TCRdb itself ran the reads through MiXCR, one entry per CDR3 protein. The sample has fewer than 250,000 distinct CDR3 sequences; 47% are singletons. This TCR was recovered from a human donor with aplastic anemia. This rearrangement joins TRBV10-1 to TRBJ2-7; maybe TRBD1 (7 bases). Sample: sorted CD4+, CD8+, or CD8+CD57+ T cells (not recorded which) from PBMCs. CDR3 coding DNA: TGCGCCAGCAGTGATGGAGGGGGCTCCGAGCAGTACTTC. This gives the protein CASSDGGGSEQYF.